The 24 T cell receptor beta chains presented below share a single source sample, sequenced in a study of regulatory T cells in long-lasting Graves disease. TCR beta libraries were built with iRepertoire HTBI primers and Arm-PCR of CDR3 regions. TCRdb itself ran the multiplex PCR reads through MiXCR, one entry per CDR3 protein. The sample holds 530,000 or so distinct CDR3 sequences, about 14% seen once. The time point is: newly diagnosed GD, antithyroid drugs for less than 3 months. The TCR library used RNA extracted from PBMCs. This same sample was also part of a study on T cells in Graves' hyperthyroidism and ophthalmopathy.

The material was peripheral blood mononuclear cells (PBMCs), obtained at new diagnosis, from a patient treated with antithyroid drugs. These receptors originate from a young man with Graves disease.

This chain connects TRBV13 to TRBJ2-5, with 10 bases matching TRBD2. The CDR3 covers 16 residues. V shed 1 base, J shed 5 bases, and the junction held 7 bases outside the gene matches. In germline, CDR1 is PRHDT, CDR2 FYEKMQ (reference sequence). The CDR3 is CASSLVAGGMRETQYF. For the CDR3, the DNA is TGTGCCAGCAGCTTAGTAGCGGGAGGAATGCGGGAGACCCAGTACTTC.

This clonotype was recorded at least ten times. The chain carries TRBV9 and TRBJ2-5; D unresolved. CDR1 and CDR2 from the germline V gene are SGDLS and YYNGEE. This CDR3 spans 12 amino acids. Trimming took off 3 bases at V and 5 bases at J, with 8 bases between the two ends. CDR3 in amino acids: CASSASGETQYF. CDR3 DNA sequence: TGTGCCAGCAGCGCGTCCGGGGAGACCCAGTACTTC. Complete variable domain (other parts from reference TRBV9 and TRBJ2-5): DSGVTQTPKHLITATGQRVTLRCSPRSGDLSVYWYQQSLDQGLQFLIQYYNGEERAKGNILERFSAQQFPDLHSELNLSSLELGDSALYFCASSASGETQYFGPGTRLLVL.

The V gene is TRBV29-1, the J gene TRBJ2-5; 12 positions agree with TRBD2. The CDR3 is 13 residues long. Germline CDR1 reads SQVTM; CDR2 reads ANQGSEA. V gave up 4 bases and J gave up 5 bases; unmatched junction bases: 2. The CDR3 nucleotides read TGCAGCGTTGGGACTAGCGGGATGGAGACCCAGTACTTC. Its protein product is CSVGTSGMETQYF.

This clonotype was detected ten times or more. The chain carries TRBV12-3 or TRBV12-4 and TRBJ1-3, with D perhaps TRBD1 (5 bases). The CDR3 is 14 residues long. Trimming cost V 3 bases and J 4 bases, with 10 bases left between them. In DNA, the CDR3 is TGTGCCAGCAGTTTTGGGGGGATCGGAAACACCATATATTTT. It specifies CASSFGGIGNTIYF.

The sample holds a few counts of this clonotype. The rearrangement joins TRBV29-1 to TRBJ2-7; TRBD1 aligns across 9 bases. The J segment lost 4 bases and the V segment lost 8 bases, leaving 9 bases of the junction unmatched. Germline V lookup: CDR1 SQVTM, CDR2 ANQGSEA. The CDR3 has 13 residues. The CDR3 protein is CSILQGARYEQYF. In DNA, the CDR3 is TGCAGCATCCTACAGGGGGCGCGGTACGAGCAGTACTTC.

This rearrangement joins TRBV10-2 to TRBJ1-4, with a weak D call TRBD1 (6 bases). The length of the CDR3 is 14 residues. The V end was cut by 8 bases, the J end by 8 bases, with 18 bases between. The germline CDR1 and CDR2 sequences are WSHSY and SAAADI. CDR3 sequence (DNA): TGCGCCAGCTCCCGGGACACCCAAGGGGAAAAACTGTTTTTT. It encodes CASSRDTQGEKLFF.

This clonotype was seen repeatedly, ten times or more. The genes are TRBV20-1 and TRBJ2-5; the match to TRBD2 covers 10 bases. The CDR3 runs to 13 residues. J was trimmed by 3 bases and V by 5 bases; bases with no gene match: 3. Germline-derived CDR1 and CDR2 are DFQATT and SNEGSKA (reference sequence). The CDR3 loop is CSARTSGKETQYF. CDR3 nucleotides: TGCAGTGCTCGGACTAGCGGTAAAGAGACCCAGTACTTC.

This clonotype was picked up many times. The CDR3 reads CASSYDGRVDTEAFF. The CDR3 DNA reads as TGTGCCAGCAGTTACGACGGCAGGGTGGACACTGAAGCTTTCTTT. The gene calls are TRBV6-5 and TRBJ1-1, with TRBD1 as a possible D gene (5 bases). V was trimmed by 2 bases and J by 3 bases, leaving 13 bases between them. The CDR3 has 15 residues. Germline V gene sequence: CDR1 MNHEY, CDR2 SVGAGI.

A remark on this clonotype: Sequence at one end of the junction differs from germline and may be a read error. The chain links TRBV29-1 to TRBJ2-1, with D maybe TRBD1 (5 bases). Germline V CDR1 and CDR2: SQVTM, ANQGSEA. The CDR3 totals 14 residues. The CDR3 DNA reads TGCAGCGTGGAAGGGGTTCAGGGTGAAAATGAGCAGTTCTTC. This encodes CSVEGVQGENEQFF.

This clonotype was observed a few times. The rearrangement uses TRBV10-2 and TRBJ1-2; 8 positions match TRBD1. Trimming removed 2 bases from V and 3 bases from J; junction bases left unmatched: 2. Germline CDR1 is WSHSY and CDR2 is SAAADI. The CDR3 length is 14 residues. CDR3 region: CASSEMTGDYGYTF. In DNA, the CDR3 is TGCGCCAGCAGTGAGATGACAGGGGACTATGGCTACACCTTC.

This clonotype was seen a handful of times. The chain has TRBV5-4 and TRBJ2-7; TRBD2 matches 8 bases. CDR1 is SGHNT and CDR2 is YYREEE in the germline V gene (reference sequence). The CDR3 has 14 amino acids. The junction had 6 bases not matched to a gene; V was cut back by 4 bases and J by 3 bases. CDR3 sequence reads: CASSAFSGNYEQYF. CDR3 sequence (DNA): TGTGCCAGCAGCGCTTTTAGCGGGAACTACGAGCAGTACTTC.

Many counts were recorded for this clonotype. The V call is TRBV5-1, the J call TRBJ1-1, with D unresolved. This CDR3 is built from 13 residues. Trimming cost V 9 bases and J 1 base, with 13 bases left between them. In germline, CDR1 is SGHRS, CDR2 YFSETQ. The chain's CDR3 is CATETEPNTEAFF. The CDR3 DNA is TGCGCCACCGAAACCGAGCCGAACACTGAAGCTTTCTTT. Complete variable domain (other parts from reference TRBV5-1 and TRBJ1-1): KAGVTQTPRYLIKTRGQQVTLSCSPISGHRSVSWYQQTPGQGLQFLFEYFSETQRNKGNFPGRFSGRQFSNSRSEMNVSTLELGDSALYLCATETEPNTEAFFGQGTRLTVV.

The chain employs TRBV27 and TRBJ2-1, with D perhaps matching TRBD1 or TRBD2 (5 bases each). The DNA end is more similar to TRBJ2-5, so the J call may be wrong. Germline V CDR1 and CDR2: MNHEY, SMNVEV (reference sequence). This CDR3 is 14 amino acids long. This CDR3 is CASSLGGPGATQYF. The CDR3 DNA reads TGTGCCAGCAGTTTAGGAGGCCCCGGGGCAACCCAGTACTTC.

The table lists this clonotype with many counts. This CDR3 is CASSPIQVNPETQYF. CDR3 sequence (DNA): TGTGCCAGCAGTCCCATACAGGTCAACCCAGAGACCCAGTACTTC. This chain uses TRBV12-3 or TRBV12-4 with TRBJ2-5; the D gene is possibly TRBD1 (5 bases). The CDR3 loop spans 15 amino acids. V dropped 5 bases and J dropped 4 bases, with 17 bases sitting between them.

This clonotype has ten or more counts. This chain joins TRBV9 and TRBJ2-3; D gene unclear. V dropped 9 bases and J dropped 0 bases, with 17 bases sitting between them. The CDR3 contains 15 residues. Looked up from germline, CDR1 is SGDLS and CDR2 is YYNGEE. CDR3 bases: TGTGCCACAGCCTGGGGATTCTCTAGCACAGATACGCAGTATTTT. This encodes CATAWGFSSTDTQYF.

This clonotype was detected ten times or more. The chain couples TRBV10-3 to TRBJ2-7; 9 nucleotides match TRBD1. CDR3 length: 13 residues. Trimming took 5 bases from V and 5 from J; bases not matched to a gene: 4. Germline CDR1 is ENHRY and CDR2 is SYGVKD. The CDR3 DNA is TGTGCCATCAGTCTGGACAGGGGAAACGAGCAGTACTTC. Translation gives CAISLDRGNEQYF.

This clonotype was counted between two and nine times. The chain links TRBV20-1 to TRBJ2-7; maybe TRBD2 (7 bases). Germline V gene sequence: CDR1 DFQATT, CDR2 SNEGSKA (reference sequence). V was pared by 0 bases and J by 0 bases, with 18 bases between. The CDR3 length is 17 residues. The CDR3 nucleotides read TGCAGTGCTAGAGATGGGCAAGGGGGGGGACCCTCCTACGAGCAGTACTTC. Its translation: CSARDGQGGGPSYEQYF.

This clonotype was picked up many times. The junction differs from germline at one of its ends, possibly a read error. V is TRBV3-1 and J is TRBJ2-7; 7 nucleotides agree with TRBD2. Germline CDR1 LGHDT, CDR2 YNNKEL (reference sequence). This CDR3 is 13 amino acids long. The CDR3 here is CASIQAGPAEQYF. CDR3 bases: TGTGCCAGCATCCAAGCGGGGCCCGCCGAGCAGTACTTC.

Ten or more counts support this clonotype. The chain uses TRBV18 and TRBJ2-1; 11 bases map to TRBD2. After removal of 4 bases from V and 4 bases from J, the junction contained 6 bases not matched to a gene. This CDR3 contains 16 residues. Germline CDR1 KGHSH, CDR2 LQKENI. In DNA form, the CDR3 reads TGTGCCAGCTCACTAAGCACTAGCGGGAGTTACAATGAGCAGTTCTTC. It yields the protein CASSLSTSGSYNEQFF.

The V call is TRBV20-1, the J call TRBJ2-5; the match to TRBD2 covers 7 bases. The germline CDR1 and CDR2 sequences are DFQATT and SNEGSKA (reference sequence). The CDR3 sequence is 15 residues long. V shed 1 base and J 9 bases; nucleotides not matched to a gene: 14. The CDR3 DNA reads TGCAGTGCTAGAGTTGGGCTAGCGGTCGGGTGGGCCCAGTACTTC. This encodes CSARVGLAVGWAQYF.

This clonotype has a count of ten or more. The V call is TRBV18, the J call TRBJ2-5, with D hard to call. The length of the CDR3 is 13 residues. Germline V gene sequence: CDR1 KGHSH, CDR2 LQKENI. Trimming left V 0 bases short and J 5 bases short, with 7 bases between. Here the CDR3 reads CASSPPNGETQYF. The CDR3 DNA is TGTGCCAGCTCACCACCGAACGGGGAGACCCAGTACTTC.

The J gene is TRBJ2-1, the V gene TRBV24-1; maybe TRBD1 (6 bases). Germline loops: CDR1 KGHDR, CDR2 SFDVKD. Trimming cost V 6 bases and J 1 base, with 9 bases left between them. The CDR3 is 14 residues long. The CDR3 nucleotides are TGTGCCACCAGTACAGGGCGATCCTACAATGAGCAGTTCTTC. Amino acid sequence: CATSTGRSYNEQFF.

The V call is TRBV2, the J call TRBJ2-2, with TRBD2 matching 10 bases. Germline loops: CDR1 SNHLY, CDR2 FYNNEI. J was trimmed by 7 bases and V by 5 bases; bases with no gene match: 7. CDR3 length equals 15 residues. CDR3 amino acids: CASSQTSGTSGELFF. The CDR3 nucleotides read TGTGCCAGCAGTCAAACTAGCGGGACGAGCGGGGAGCTGTTTTTT.

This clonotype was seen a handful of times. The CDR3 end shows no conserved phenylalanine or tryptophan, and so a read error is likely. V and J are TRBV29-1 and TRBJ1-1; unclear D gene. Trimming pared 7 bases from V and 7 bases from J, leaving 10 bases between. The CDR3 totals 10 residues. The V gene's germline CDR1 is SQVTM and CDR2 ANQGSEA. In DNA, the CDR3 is TGCAGCGCCGACTGGGGTGAAGCTTTCCTT. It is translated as CSADWGEAFL.